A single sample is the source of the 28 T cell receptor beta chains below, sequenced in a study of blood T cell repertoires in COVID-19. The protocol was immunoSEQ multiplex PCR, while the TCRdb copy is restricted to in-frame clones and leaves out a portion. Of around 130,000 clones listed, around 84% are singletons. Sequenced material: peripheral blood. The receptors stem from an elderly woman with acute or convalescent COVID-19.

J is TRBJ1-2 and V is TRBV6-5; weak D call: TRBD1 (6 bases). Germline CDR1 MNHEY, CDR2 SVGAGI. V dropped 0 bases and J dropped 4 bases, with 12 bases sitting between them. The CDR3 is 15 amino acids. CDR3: CASSYSNTGSYGYTF. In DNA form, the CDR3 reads TGTGCCAGCAGTTACTCGAATACAGGGAGCTATGGCTACACCTTC.

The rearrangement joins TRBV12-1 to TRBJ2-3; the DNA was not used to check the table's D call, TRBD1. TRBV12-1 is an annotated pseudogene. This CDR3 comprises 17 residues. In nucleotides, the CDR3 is TGTGCCAGCAGCCCAGGAGGTGACAGGGACGAGACAGATACGCAGTATTTT. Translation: CASSPGGDRDETDTQYF.

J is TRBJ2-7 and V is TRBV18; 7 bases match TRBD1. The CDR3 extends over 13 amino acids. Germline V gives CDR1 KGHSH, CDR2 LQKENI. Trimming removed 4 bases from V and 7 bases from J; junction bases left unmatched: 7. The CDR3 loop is CASSLNRGWEQYF. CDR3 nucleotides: TGTGCCAGCTCACTAAACAGGGGTTGGGAGCAGTACTTC.

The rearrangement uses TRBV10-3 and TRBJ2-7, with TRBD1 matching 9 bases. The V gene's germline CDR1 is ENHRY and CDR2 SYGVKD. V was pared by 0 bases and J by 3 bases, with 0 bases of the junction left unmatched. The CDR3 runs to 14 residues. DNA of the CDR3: TGTGCCATCAGTGAGTCGGGACAGGGCTACGAGCAGTACTTC. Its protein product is CAISESGQGYEQYF.

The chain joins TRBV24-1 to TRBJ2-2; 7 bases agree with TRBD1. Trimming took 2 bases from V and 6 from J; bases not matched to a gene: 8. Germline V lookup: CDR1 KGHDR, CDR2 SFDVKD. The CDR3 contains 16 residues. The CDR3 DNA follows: TGTGCCACCAGTGATTCGGGGAGACAGGGCGCCGGGGAGCTGTTTTTT. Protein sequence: CATSDSGRQGAGELFF.

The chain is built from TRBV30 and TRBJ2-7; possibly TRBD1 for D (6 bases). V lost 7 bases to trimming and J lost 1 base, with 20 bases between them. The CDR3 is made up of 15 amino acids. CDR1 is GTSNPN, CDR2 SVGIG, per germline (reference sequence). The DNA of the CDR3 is TGTGCCTCCTTGAAACTACGGGACACGTCCTACGAGCAGTACTTC. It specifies CASLKLRDTSYEQYF.

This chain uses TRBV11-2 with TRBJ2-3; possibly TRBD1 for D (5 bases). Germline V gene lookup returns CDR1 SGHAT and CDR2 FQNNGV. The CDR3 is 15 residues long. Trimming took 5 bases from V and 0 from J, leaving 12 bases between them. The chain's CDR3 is CASSTSQGSTDTQYF. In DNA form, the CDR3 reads TGTGCCAGCAGCACGTCCCAGGGTAGCACAGATACGCAGTATTTT.

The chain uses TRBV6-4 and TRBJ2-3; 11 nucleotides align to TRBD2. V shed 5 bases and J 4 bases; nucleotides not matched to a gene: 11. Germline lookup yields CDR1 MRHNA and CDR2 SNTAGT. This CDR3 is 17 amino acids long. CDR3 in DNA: TGTGCCAGCAGTCTGCGCAATAGCGGGGGGGCAGCAGATACGCAGTATTTT. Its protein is CASSLRNSGGAADTQYF.

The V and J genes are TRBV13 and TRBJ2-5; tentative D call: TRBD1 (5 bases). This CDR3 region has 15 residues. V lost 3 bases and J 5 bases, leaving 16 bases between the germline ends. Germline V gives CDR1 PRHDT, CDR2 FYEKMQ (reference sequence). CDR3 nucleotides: TGTGCCAGCAGCTTGGCCCTGACAGAGAACGAGACCCAGTACTTC. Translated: CASSLALTENETQYF.

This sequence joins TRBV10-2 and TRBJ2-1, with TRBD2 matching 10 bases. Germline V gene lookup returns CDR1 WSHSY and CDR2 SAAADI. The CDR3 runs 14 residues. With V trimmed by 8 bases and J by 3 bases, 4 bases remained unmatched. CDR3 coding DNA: TGCGCCAGCTGGACTAGCGGAAACTACAATGAGCAGTTCTTC. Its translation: CASWTSGNYNEQFF.

DNA for the CDR3: TGTGCCAGCAGCCAAGATTACCAAGGGGGGGTCTATGGCTACACCTTC. Protein product: CASSQDYQGGVYGYTF. The chain carries TRBV4-2 and TRBJ1-2, with a possible D match to TRBD1 (6 bases). The CDR3 consists of 16 residues. Germline-derived CDR1 and CDR2 are LGHNA and YNFKEQ. Trimming removed 0 bases at V and 4 bases at J, with 15 bases between.

The CDR3, as DNA: TGCGCCAGCATTCGGGGGGGCGGATACGAGCAGTACTTC. It translates to CASIRGGGYEQYF. The chain combines TRBV23-1 with TRBJ2-7; 8 bases line up with TRBD2. TRBV23-1 is treated as an ORF (open reading frame) with a function not yet certain. J lost 4 bases, V lost 7 bases, and 6 bases had no gene match. The length of the CDR3 is 13 residues.

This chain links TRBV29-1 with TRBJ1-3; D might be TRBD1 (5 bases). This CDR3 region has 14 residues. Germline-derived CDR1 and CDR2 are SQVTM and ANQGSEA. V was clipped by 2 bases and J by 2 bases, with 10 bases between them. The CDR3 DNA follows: TGCAGCGTTGAATCGGGGGGGGCTGGAAACACCATATATTTT. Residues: CSVESGGAGNTIYF.

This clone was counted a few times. CDR3 region: CAISVDRAYGYTF. CDR3 DNA: TGTGCCATCAGTGTGGACAGGGCCTATGGCTACACCTTC. The J gene is TRBJ1-2, the V gene TRBV10-3; TRBD1 agrees at 8 bases. V was pared by 4 bases and J by 4 bases, with 2 bases of the junction left unmatched. The CDR3 has 13 amino acids. Germline V gives CDR1 ENHRY, CDR2 SYGVKD.

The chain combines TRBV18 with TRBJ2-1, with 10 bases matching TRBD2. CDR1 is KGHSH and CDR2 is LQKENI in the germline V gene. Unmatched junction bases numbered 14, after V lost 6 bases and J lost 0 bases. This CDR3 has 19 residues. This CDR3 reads CASSDPGLASASSYNEQFF. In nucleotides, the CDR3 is TGTGCCAGCTCGGACCCGGGACTAGCGTCCGCAAGCTCCTACAATGAGCAGTTCTTC.

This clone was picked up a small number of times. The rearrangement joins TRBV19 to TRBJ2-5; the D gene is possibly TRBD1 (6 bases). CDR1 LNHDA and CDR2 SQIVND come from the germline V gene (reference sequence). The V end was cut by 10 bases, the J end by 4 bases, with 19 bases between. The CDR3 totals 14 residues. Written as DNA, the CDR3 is TGTGCCACCGGACAGATTGGATGGAGAGAGACCCAGTACTTC. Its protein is CATGQIGWRETQYF.

CDR3 sequence: CASRGQVSTDTQYF. The CDR3 nucleotides are TGTGCCAGCAGAGGACAGGTTAGCACAGATACGCAGTATTTT. V usage is TRBV9 and J usage is TRBJ2-3, with 7 bases aligning to TRBD1. This CDR3 has 14 amino acids. The V segment lost 5 bases and the J segment 0 bases; nucleotides outside the gene matches: 3. Germline V gives CDR1 SGDLS, CDR2 YYNGEE. The full variable domain, in which reference TRBV9 and TRBJ2-3 provide the parts outside the CDR3, is DSGVTQTPKHLITATGQRVTLRCSPRSGDLSVYWYQQSLDQGLQFLIQYYNGEERAKGNILERFSAQQFPDLHSELNLSSLELGDSALYFCASRGQVSTDTQYFGPGTRLTVL.

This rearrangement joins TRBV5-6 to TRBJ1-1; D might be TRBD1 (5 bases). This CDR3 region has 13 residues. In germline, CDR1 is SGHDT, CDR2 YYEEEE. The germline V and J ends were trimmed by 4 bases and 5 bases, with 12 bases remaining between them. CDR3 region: CASSNVGGTEAFF. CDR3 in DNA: TGTGCCAGCAGCAACGTTGGGGGGACTGAAGCTTTCTTT.

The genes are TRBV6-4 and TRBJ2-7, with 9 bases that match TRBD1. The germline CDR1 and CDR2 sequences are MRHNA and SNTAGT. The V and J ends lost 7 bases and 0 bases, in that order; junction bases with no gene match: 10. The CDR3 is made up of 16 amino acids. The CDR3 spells CASTPPRDRASYEQYF. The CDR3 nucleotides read TGTGCCAGCACCCCCCCCCGGGACAGGGCCTCCTACGAGCAGTACTTC.

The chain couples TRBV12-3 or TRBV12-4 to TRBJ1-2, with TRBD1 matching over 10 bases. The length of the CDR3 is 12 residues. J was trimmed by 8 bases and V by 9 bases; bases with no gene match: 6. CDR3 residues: CASDRGHQGYTF. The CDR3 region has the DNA TGTGCCAGTGACAGGGGGCATCAGGGCTACACCTTC.

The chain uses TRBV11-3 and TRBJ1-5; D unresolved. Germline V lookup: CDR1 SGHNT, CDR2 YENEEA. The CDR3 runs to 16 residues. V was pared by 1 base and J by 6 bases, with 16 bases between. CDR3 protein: CASSLGILGSAQPQHF. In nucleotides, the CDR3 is TGTGCCAGCAGCTTAGGGATATTGGGGAGCGCTCAGCCCCAGCATTTT.

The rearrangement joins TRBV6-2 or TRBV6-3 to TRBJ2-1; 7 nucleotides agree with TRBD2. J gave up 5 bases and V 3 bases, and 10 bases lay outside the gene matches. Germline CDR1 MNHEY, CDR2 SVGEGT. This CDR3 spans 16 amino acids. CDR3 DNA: TGTGCCAGCAGTTATACTCGCGGGAGAGTCGACAATGAGCAGTTCTTC. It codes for CASSYTRGRVDNEQFF.

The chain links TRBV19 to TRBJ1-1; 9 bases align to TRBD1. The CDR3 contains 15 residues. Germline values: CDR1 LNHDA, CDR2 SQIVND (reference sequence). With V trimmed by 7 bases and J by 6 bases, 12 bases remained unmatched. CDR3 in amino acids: CASTSGQGIFAEAFF. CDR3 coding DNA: TGTGCCAGTACCTCGGGACAGGGTATTTTCGCTGAAGCTTTCTTT.

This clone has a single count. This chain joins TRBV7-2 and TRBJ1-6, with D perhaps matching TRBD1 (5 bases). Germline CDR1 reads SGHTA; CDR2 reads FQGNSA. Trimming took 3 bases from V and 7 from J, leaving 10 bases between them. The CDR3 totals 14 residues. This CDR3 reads CASSFHRSNSPLHF. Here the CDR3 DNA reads TGTGCCAGCAGCTTTCACAGGAGCAATTCACCCCTCCACTTT.

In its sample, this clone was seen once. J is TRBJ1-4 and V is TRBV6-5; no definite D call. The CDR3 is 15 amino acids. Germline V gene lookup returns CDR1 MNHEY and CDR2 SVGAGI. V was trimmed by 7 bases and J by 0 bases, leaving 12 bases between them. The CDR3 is CASTPGEATNEKLFF. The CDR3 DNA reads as TGTGCCAGCACCCCCGGGGAAGCAACTAATGAAAAACTGTTTTTT.

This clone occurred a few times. The CDR3 region is CASSVGARAYEQYF. CDR3 coding DNA: TGCGCCAGCAGCGTGGGGGCGAGGGCCTACGAGCAGTACTTC. V is TRBV10-2 and J is TRBJ2-7, with D possibly matching TRBD1 (6 bases). The V end was cut by 6 bases, the J end by 2 bases, with 14 bases between. This CDR3 has 14 residues. Germline V gives CDR1 WSHSY, CDR2 SAAADI.

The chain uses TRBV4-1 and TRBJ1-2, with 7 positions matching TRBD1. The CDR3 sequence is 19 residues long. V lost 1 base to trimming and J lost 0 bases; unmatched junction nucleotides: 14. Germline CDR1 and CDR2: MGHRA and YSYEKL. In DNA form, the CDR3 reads TGCGCCAGCAGCCAAGCCTTAGCCGGGACAGTGAGATCTAACTATGGCTACACCTTC. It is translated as CASSQALAGTVRSNYGYTF.

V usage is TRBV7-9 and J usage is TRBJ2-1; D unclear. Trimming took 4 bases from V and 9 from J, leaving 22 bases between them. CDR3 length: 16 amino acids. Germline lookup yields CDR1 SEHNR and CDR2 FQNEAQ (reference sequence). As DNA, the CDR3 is TGTGCCAGCAGCTCCCCCGCTTATTTTGCCCGCGGTGAGCAGTTCTTC. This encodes CASSSPAYFARGEQFF.